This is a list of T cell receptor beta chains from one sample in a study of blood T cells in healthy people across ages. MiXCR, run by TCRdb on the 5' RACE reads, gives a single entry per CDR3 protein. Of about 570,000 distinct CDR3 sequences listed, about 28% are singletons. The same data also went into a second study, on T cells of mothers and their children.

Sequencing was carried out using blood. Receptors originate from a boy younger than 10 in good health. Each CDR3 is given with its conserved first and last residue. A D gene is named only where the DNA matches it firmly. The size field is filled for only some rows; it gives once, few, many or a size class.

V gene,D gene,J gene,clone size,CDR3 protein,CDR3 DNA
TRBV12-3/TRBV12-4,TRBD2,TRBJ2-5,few,CASRFGTTFQTQYF,TGTGCCAGCAGATTCGGGACTACTTTTCAGACCCAGTACTTC
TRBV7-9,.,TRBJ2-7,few,CASSFRSEQYF,TGTGCCAGCAGCTTCCGAAGCGAGCAGTACTTC
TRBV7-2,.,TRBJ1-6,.,CASSFQADGNSPLHF,TGTGCCAGCAGCTTCCAGGCCGATGGGAATTCACCCCTCCACTTT
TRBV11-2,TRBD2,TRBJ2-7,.,CASSKGLAGGIPLEQYF,TGTGCCAGCAGCAAGGGACTAGCGGGGGGTATCCCCCTGGAGCAGTACTTC
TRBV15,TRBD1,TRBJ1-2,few,CATSSPYDRADYGYTF,TGTGCCACCAGCAGCCCCTATGACAGGGCTGACTATGGCTACACCTTC
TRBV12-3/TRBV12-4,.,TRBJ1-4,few,CASSPNDATNEKLFF,TGTGCCAGCAGTCCCAATGATGCAACTAATGAAAAACTGTTTTTT
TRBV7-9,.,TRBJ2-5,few,CASGLSLERFQETQYF,TGTGCCAGCGGCTTGTCACTTGAGCGCTTCCAAGAGACCCAGTACTTC
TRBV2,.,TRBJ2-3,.,CVHQGSAPLSDTQYF,TGTGTCCACCAAGGGTCAGCTCCCTTGTCAGATACGCAGTATTTT
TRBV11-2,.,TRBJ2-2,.,CASSPPLGLGTTGELFF,TGTGCCAGCAGCCCTCCCTTGGGACTGGGGACCACCGGGGAGCTGTTTTTT
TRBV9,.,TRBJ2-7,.,CASSPSKGGNHYEQYF,TGTGCCAGCAGCCCCTCAAAAGGGGGTAACCACTACGAGCAGTACTTC
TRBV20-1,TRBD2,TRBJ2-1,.,CSALRLAVSYNEQFF,TGCAGTGCCCTCCGACTAGCCGTCTCCTACAATGAGCAGTTCTTC
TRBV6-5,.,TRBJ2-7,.,CASSYSQGTHEQYF,TGTGCCAGCAGTTACTCCCAGGGAACCCACGAGCAGTACTTC
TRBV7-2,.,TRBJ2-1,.,CASSLGGIGNEQFF,TGTGCCAGCAGCTTAGGAGGGATAGGCAATGAGCAGTTCTTC